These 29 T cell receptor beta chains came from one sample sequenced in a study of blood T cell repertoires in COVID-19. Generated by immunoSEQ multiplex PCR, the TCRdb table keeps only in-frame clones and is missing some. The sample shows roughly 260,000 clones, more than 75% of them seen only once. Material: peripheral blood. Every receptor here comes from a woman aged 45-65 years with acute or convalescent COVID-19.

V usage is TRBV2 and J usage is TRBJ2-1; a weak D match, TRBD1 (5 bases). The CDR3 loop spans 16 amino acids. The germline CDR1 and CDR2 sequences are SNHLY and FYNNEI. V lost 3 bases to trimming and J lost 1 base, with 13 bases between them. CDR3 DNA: TGTGCCAGCAGTGATTATATTACAGGATCCTACAATGAGCAGTTCTTC. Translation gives CASSDYITGSYNEQFF. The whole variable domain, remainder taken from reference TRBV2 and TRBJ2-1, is EPEVTQTPSHQVTQMGQEVILRCVPISNHLYFYWYRQILGQKVEFLVSFYNNEISEKSEIFDDQFSVERPDGSNFTLKIRSTKLEDSAMYFCASSDYITGSYNEQFFGPGTRLTVL.

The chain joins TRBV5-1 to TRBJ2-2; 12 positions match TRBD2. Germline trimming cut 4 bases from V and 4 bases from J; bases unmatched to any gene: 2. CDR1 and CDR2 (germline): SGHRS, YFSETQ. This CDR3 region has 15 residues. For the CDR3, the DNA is TGCGCCAGCAGCATGACTAGCGGGAGCACCGGGGAGCTGTTTTTT. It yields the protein CASSMTSGSTGELFF.

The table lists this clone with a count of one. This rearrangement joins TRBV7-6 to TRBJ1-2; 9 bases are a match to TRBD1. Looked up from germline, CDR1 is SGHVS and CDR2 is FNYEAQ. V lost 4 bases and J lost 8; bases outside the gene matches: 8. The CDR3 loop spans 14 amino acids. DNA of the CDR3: TGTGCCAGCAGCTCGAGACAGGGGGAAGGCGGCTACACCTTC. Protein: CASSSRQGEGGYTF.

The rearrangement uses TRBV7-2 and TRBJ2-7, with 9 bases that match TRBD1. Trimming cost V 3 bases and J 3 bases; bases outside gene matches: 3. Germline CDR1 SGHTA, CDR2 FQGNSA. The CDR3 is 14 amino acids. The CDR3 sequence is CASSFDRGYYEQYF. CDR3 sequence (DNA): TGTGCCAGCAGCTTCGACAGGGGGTACTACGAGCAGTACTTC.

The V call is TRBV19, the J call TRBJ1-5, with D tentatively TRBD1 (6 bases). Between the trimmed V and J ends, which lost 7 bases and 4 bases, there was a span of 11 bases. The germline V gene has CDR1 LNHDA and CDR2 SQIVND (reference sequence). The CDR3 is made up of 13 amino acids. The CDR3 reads CASTFRGNQPQHF. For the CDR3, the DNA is TGTGCCAGTACCTTCAGGGGTAATCAGCCCCAGCATTTT.

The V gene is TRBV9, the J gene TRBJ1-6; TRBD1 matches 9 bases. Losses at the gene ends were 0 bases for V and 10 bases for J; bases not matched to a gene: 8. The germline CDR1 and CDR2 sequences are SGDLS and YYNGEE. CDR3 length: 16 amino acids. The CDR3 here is CASSVEPQGASSPLHF. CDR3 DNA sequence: TGTGCCAGCAGCGTAGAGCCACAGGGGGCGTCATCACCCCTCCACTTT. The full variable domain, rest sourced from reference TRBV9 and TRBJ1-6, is DSGVTQTPKHLITATGQRVTLRCSPRSGDLSVYWYQQSLDQGLQFLIQYYNGEERAKGNILERFSAQQFPDLHSELNLSSLELGDSALYFCASSVEPQGASSPLHFGNGTRLTVT.

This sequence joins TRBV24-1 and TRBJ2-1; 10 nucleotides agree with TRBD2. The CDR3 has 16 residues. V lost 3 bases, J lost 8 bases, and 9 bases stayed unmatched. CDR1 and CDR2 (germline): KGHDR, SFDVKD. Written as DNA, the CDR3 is TGTGCCACCAGTGATCGGCTAGCGGGAGTTCAGGATGAGCAGTTCTTC. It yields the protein CATSDRLAGVQDEQFF.

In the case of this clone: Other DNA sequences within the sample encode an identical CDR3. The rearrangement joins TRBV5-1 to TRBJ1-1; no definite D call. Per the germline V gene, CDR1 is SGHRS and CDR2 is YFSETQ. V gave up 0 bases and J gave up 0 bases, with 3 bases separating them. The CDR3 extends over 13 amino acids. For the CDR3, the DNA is TGCGCCAGCAGCTTGGCCTTGAACACTGAAGCTTTCTTT. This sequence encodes CASSLALNTEAFF.

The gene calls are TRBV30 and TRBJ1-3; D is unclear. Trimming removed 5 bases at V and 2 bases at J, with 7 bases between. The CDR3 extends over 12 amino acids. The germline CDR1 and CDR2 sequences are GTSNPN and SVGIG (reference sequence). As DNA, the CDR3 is TGTGCCTGGCGAGAGCCTGGAAACACCATATATTTT. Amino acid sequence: CAWREPGNTIYF.

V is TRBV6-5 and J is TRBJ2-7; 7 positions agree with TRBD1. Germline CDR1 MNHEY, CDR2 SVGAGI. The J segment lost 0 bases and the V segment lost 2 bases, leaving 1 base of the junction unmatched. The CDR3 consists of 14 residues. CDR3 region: CASSYDRASYEQYF. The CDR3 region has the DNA TGTGCCAGCAGTTACGACAGGGCCTCCTACGAGCAGTACTTC.

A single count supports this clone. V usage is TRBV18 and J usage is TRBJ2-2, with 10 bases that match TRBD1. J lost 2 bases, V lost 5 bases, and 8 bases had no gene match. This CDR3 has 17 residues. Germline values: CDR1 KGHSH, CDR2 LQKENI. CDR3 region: CASSSWTGGLNTGELFF. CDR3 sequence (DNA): TGTGCCAGCTCATCGTGGACAGGGGGTCTCAACACCGGGGAGCTGTTTTTT.

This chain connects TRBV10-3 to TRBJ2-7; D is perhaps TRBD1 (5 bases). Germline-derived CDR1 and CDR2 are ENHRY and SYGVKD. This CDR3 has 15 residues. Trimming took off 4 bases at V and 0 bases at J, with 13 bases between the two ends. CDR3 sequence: CAISVSGMLSYEQYF. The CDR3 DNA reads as TGTGCCATCAGTGTATCAGGGATGCTCTCCTACGAGCAGTACTTC.

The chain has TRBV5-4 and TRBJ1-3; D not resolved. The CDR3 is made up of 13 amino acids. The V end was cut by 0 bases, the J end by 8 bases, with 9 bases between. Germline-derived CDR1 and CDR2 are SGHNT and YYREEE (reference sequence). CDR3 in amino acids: CASSLAGYDTIYF. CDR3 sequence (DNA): TGTGCCAGCAGCTTGGCGGGGTACGACACCATATATTTT.

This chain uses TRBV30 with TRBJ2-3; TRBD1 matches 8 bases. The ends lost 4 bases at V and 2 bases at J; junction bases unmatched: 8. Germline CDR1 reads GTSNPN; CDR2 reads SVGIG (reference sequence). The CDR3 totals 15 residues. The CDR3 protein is CAWIIRDRFTDTQYF. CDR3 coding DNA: TGTGCCTGGATCATCCGGGACAGGTTCACAGATACGCAGTATTTT.

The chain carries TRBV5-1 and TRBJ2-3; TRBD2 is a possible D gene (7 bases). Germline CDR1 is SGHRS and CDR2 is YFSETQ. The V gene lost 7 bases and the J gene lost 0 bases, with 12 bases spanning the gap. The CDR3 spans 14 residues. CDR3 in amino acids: CASLRGGSTDTQYF. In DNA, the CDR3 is TGCGCCAGCCTGAGGGGGGGTAGCACAGATACGCAGTATTTT.

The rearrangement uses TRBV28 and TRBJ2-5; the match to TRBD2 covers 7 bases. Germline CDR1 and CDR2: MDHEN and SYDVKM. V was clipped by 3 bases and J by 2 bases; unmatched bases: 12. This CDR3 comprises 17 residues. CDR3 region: CASSLNWAGEEQETQYF. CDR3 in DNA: TGTGCCAGCAGTTTGAATTGGGCGGGGGAGGAACAAGAGACCCAGTACTTC.

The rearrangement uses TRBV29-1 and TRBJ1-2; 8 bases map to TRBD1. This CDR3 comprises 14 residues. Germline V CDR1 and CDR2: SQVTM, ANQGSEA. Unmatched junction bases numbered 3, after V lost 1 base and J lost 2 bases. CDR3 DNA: TGCAGCGTTGAAGTTCAGGGGGCGAACTATGGCTACACCTTC. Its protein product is CSVEVQGANYGYTF.

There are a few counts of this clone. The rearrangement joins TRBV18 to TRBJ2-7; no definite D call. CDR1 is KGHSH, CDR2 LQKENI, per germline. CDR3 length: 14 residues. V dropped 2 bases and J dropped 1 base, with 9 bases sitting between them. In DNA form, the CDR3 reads TGTGCCAGCTCACCAATCCGACTGTCCTACGAGCAGTACTTC. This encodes CASSPIRLSYEQYF.

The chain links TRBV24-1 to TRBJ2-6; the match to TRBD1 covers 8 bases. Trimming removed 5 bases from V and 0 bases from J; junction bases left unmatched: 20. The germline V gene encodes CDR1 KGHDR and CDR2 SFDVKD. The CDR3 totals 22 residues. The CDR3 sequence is CATSALPGGGTGGLSGANVLTF. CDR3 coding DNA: TGTGCCACCAGTGCCCTACCTGGAGGCGGGACAGGCGGACTCTCTGGGGCCAACGTCCTGACTTTC.

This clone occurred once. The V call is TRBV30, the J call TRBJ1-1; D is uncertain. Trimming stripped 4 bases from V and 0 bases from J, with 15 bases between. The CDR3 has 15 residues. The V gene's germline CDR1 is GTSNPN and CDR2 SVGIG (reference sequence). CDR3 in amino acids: CAWISGFSMNTEAFF. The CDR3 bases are TGTGCCTGGATTTCGGGTTTCAGTATGAACACTGAAGCTTTCTTT.

CDR3 bases: TGCAGCGTTCGGGATTCTTCTTATCAGCCCCAGCATTTT. As protein: CSVRDSSYQPQHF. The rearrangement links TRBV29-1 to TRBJ1-5; D not resolved. Germline loops: CDR1 SQVTM, CDR2 ANQGSEA. The CDR3 runs 13 residues. V shed 5 bases and J shed 5 bases, with 13 bases lying between them.

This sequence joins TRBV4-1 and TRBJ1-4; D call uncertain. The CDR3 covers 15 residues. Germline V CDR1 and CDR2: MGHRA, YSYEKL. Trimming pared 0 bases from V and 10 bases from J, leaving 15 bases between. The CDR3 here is CASSQENIPLLKLFF. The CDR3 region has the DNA TGCGCCAGCAGCCAAGAAAACATTCCCCTTCTAAAACTGTTTTTT.

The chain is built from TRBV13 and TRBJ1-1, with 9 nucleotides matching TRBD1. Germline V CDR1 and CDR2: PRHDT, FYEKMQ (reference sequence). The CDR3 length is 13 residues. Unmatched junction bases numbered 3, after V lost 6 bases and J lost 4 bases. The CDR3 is CASRDRGGTEAFF. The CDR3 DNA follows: TGTGCCAGCAGGGACAGGGGCGGCACTGAAGCTTTCTTT.

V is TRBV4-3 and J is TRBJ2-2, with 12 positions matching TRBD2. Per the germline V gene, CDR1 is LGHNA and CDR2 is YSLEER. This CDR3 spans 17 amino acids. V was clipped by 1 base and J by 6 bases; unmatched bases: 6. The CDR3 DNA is TGCGCCAGCAGCCAAGTTGTGACTAGCGGGAGACCCGGGGAGCTGTTTTTT. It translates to CASSQVVTSGRPGELFF.

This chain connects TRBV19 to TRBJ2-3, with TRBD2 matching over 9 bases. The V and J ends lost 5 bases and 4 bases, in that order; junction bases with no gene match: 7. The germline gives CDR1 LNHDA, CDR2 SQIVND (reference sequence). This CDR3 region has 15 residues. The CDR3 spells CASSFPGLAADTQYF. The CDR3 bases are TGTGCCAGTAGTTTCCCGGGACTAGCCGCAGATACGCAGTATTTT.

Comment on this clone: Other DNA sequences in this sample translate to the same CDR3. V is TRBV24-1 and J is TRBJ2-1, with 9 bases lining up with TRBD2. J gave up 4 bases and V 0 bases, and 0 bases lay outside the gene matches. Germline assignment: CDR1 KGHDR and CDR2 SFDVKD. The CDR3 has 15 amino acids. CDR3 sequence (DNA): TGTGCCACCAGTGATTTGACTAGCGGGTACAATGAGCAGTTCTTC. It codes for CATSDLTSGYNEQFF.

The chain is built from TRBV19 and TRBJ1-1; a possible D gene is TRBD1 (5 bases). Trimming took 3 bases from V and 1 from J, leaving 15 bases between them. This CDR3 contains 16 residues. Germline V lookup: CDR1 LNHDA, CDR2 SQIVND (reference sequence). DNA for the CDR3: TGTGCCAGTAGTATGGGGCTTGCGGGGAGGAACACTGAAGCTTTCTTT. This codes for CASSMGLAGRNTEAFF.

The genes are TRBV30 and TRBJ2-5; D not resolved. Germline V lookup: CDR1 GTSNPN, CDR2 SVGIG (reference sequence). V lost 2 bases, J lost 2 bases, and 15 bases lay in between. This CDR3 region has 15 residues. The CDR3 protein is CAWSIPPARQETQYF. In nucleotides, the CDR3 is TGTGCCTGGAGTATCCCTCCAGCGCGGCAAGAGACCCAGTACTTC.

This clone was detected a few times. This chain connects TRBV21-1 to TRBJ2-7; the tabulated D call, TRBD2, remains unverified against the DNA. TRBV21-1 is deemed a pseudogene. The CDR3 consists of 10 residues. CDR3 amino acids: CAARAYEQYF. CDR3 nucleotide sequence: TGTGCCGCTCGGGCCTACGAGCAGTACTTC.